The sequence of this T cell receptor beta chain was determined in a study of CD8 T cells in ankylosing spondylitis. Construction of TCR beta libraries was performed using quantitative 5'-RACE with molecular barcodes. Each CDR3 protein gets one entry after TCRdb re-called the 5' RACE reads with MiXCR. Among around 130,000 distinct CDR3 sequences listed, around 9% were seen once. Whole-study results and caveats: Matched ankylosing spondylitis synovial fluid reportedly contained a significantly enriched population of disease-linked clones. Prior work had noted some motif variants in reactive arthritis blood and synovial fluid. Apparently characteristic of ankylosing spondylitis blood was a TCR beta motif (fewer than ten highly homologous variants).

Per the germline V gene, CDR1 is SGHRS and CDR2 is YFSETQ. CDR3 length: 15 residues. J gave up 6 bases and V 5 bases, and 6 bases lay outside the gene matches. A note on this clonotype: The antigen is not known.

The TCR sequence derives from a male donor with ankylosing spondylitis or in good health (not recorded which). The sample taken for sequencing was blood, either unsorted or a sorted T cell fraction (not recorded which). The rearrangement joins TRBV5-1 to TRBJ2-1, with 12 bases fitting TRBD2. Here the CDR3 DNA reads TGCGCCAGCAGTCCACTAGCGGGAGGTTTCAATGAGCAGTTCTTC. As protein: CASSPLAGGFNEQFF. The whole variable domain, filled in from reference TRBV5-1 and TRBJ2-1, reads KAGVTQTPRYLIKTRGQQVTLSCSPISGHRSVSWYQQTPGQGLQFLFEYFSETQRNKGNFPGRFSGRQFSNSRSEMNVSTLELGDSALYLCASSPLAGGFNEQFFGPGTRLTVL.